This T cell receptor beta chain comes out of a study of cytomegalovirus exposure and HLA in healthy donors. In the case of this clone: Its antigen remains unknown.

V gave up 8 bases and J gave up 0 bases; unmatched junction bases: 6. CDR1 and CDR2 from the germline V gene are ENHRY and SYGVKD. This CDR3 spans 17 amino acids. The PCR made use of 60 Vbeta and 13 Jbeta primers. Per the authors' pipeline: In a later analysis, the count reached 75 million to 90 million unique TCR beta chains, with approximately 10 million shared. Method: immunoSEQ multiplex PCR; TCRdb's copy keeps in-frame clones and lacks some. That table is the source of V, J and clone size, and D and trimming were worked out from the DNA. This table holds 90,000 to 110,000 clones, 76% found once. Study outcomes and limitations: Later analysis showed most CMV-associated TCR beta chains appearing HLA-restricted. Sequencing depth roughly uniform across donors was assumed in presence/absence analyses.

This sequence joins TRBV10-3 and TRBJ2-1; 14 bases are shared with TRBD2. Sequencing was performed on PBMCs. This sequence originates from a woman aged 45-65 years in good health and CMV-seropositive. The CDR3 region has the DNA TGTGCCATCCCGGGGACTAGCGGGGGTTTCTCCTACAATGAGCAGTTCTTC. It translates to CAIPGTSGGFSYNEQFF.